This passage covers 17 T cell receptor beta chains from one sample sequenced in a study of CD8 T cells in Susac syndrome. Random hexamers were used to reverse transcribe the RNA input (about 0.5 to 1 ug). TCRdb fed the immunoSEQ multiplex PCR reads into MiXCR, producing one record per CDR3 protein. This table holds around 62,000 distinct CDR3 sequences, around nine tenths found once. Material for sequencing was CD8+ T cells from PBMCs. These receptors originate from a human donor in good health.

This chain joins TRBV7-9 and TRBJ2-7; TRBD1 is a possible D gene (7 bases). V was shortened by 4 bases and J by 7 bases, with 20 bases between the two germline ends. The CDR3 totals 15 residues. CDR1 is SEHNR and CDR2 is FQNEAQ in the germline V gene (reference sequence). The CDR3 loop reads CASSSGDRELGEQYF. For the CDR3, the DNA is TGTGCCAGCAGCTCGGGAGACAGGGAACTGGGAGAGCAGTACTTC.

The CDR3, as DNA: TGTGCCAGCAGCGGGTGGGACGGAGCCACAGATACGCAGTATTTT. Protein: CASSGWDGATDTQYF. The J gene is TRBJ2-3, the V gene TRBV9; D may correspond to TRBD1 or TRBD2 (5 bases each). CDR1 and CDR2 (germline): SGDLS, YYNGEE. The CDR3 loop spans 15 amino acids. The V and J ends lost 3 bases and 2 bases respectively, with 13 bases between them.

The chain is built from TRBV29-1 and TRBJ2-7; no definite D call. The germline CDR1 and CDR2 sequences are SQVTM and ANQGSEA. The CDR3 has 13 residues. Deletions cut 6 bases from V and 0 bases from J, with 12 bases between. CDR3: CSVSTSVSYEQYF. In nucleotides, the CDR3 is TGCAGCGTCTCAACCTCGGTCTCCTACGAGCAGTACTTC.

This CDR3 is CSVSAGGTEAFF. CDR3 DNA sequence: TGCAGCGTCTCGGCAGGGGGTACTGAAGCTTTCTTT. This chain links TRBV29-1 with TRBJ1-1, with TRBD1 matching over 7 bases. CDR1 is SQVTM, CDR2 ANQGSEA, per germline. V was pared by 6 bases and J by 5 bases, with 6 bases of the junction left unmatched. The CDR3 loop spans 12 amino acids. Looking up the rest from reference TRBV29-1 and TRBJ1-1 gives the full variable domain: SAVISQKPSRDICQRGTSLTIQCQVDSQVTMMFWYRQQPGQSLTLIATANQGSEATYESGFVIDKFPISRPNLTFSTLTVSNMSPEDSSIYLCSVSAGGTEAFFGQGTRLTVV.

The V and J genes are TRBV6-5 and TRBJ1-2, with no clear D. The CDR3 runs 11 residues. V lost 8 bases, J lost 6 bases, and 10 bases lay in between. The germline gives CDR1 MNHEY, CDR2 SVGAGI. The chain's CDR3 is CASWAVNGYTF. CDR3 in DNA: TGTGCCAGCTGGGCCGTGAATGGCTACACCTTC.

CDR3 bases: TGTGCCAGCAGCCCCGACGGACGCCAGCAGTTCTTC. Translating gives CASSPDGRQQFF. This chain links TRBV9 with TRBJ2-1, with D unresolved. The CDR3 is made up of 12 amino acids. V dropped 4 bases and J dropped 11 bases, with 13 bases sitting between them. Germline CDR1 SGDLS, CDR2 YYNGEE.

The rearrangement joins TRBV12-3 or TRBV12-4 to TRBJ2-3; 9 nucleotides line up with TRBD1. The CDR3 is 15 residues long. The V gene end was trimmed by 5 bases and the J gene end by 2 bases; junction bases not matched to a gene: 5. The CDR3 DNA reads as TGTGCCAGCAGTCCCGGACAGGGGTACACAGATACGCAGTATTTT. Amino acids: CASSPGQGYTDTQYF.

This chain links TRBV29-1 with TRBJ1-1, with no clear D. Germline CDR1 is SQVTM and CDR2 is ANQGSEA. This CDR3 has 12 amino acids. Trimming took 4 bases from V and 1 from J, leaving 7 bases between them. CDR3 DNA: TGCAGCGTTGGCCCACAGAACACTGAAGCTTTCTTT. It yields the protein CSVGPQNTEAFF.

The chain combines TRBV4-1 with TRBJ2-7; 11 nucleotides agree with TRBD1. The J segment lost 4 bases and the V segment lost 4 bases, leaving 6 bases of the junction unmatched. Germline V CDR1 and CDR2: MGHRA, YSYEKL. CDR3 length: 15 residues. In DNA, the CDR3 is TGCGCCAGCAGCCGAGCCGGGACAGGGGGTTACGAGCAGTACTTC. Its translation: CASSRAGTGGYEQYF.

The V and J genes are TRBV14 and TRBJ2-7; 7 nucleotides agree with TRBD1. Looked up from germline, CDR1 is SGHDN and CDR2 is FVKESK. The CDR3 runs to 18 residues. Trimming cost V 3 bases and J 3 bases; bases outside gene matches: 17. The chain's CDR3 is CASSQFGEGAFRDYEQYF. In DNA, the CDR3 is TGTGCCAGCAGCCAGTTCGGCGAGGGGGCTTTTCGGGACTACGAGCAGTACTTC. The variable domain in full, completed from reference TRBV14 and TRBJ2-7, reads EAGVTQFPSHSVIEKGQTVTLRCDPISGHDNLYWYRRVMGKEIKFLLHFVKESKQDESGMPNNRFLAERTGGTYSTLKVQPAELEDSGVYFCASSQFGEGAFRDYEQYFGPGTRLTVT.

This chain connects TRBV6-4 to TRBJ1-1; TRBD1 matches 7 bases. The CDR3 loop spans 13 amino acids. The germline gives CDR1 MRHNA, CDR2 SNTAGT. The trim removed 5 bases at V and 5 bases at J, leaving 5 bases unmatched. CDR3 DNA sequence: TGTGCCAGCAGTAAGACAGGGAAGACTGAAGCTTTCTTT. Its protein product is CASSKTGKTEAFF.

The rearrangement links TRBV28 to TRBJ2-7; TRBD1 aligns across 7 bases. The CDR3 length is 14 residues. V lost 5 bases, J lost 2 bases, and 6 bases stayed unmatched. Germline V gene lookup returns CDR1 MDHEN and CDR2 SYDVKM. The CDR3 DNA is TGTGCCAGCAGTGCCCTGGGACAGACCTACGAGCAGTACTTC. This codes for CASSALGQTYEQYF. Filled out from reference TRBV28 and TRBJ2-7, the complete variable domain reads DVKVTQSSRYLVKRTGEKVFLECVQDMDHENMFWYRQDPGLGLRLIYFSYDVKMKEKGDIPEGYSVSREKKERFSLILESASTNQTSMYLCASSALGQTYEQYFGPGTRLTVT.

The chain links TRBV9 to TRBJ2-7, with D possibly TRBD1 on 7 matching bases. V was shortened by 6 bases and J by 6 bases, with 19 bases between the two germline ends. The CDR3 has 14 residues. The V gene's germline CDR1 is SGDLS and CDR2 YYNGEE. The CDR3 sequence: CASNGGTDGPEQYF. The CDR3 nucleotides read TGTGCCAGCAACGGAGGGACAGACGGGCCCGAGCAGTACTTC.

DNA for the CDR3: TGTGCCAGCACCTTGAGGGGATGCAATCAGCCCCAGCATTTT. Translating gives CASTLRGCNQPQHF. The V call is TRBV21-1, the J call TRBJ1-5; the listed D gene, TRBD1, was not tested against the DNA. TRBV21-1 is a known pseudogene. CDR3 size: 14 residues.

The chain recombines TRBV7-6 with TRBJ2-7; D possibly corresponds to TRBD1 (6 bases). The germline V gene encodes CDR1 SGHVS and CDR2 FNYEAQ. V lost 0 bases and J lost 2, with 11 bases in between. The length of the CDR3 is 15 residues. This CDR3 is CASSLAQGIAYEQYF. CDR3 in DNA: TGTGCCAGCAGCTTAGCGCAGGGGATCGCCTACGAGCAGTACTTC.

This clonotype was seen only a few times. V gene TRBV4-1 combines with J gene TRBJ1-2; possible D gene TRBD1, 5 bases. Trimming cost V 4 bases and J 4 bases, with 13 bases left between them. The CDR3 is 14 residues long. Germline CDR1 reads MGHRA; CDR2 reads YSYEKL. CDR3 residues: CASSPGRGPYGYTF. As DNA, the CDR3 is TGCGCCAGCAGCCCCGGTCGGGGCCCCTATGGCTACACCTTC.

The CDR3 protein is CASSESPGARETQYF. The DNA for the CDR3 is TGTGCCAGCAGTGAATCCCCGGGGGCGCGAGAGACCCAGTACTTC. The chain joins TRBV2 to TRBJ2-5; D is possibly TRBD1 or TRBD2 (6 bases each). V gave up 2 bases and J gave up 4 bases, with 14 bases separating them. Germline V CDR1 and CDR2: SNHLY, FYNNEI. This CDR3 comprises 15 residues.